Listed here is a single T cell receptor beta chain. Combining a sample-barcoded 5' primer with a J-beta primer mix, a second PCR ran for roughly 7 to 11 cycles. MiXCR, run by TCRdb on the 5' RACE reads, gives a single entry per CDR3 protein. The sample records 800,000 or so distinct CDR3 sequences, roughly 25% being singletons. This specimen belongs to a study of blood T cells in healthy people across ages. Every participating donor contributed about 10 milliliters of peripheral blood through a draw. The germline CDR1 and CDR2 sequences are SQVTM and ANQGSEA. This CDR3 has 13 amino acids. Trimming pared 5 bases from V and 10 bases from J, leaving 17 bases between. The sample was also linked to a second study, of T cells of mothers and their children.

The TCR was taken from a boy aged 5-17 years in good health. Sample: blood. The chain recombines TRBV29-1 with TRBJ1-4; no reliable D call. The CDR3, as DNA: TGCAGCGTTTTGGATCCCCGGGGAGGAAAACTGTTTTTT. It encodes CSVLDPRGGKLFF.